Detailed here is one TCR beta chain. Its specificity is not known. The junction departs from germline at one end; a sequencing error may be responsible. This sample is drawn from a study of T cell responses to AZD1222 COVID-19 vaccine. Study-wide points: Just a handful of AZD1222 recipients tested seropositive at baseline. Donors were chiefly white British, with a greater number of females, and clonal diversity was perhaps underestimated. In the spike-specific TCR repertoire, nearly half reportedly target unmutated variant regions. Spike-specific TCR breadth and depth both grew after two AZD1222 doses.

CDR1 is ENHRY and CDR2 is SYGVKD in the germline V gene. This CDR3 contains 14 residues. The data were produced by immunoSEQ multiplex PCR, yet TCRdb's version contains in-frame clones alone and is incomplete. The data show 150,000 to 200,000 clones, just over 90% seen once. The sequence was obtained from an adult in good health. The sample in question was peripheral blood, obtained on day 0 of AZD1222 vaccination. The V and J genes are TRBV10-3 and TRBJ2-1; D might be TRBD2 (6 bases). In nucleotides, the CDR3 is TGTGCCATGAGTGGCGGGGCAACCTACAATGAGCAGTTCTTC. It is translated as CAMSGGATYNEQFF.